This paragraph covers one T cell receptor beta chain sequence. Its specificity is not known. The repertoire was sequenced with immunoSEQ multiplex PCR; TCRdb's copy has only in-frame clones and lacks some. The data hold 75,000 to 100,000 clones, with 80% to 90% observed a single time. The source of the sample is a study of T cell responses to AZD1222 COVID-19 vaccine. The CDR3 spans 17 residues. The V gene end was trimmed by 2 bases and the J gene end by 5 bases; junction bases not matched to a gene: 14. Germline CDR1 reads ENHRY; CDR2 reads SYGVKD. Broader study findings: Females made up more of the donors, who were largely white British, and clonal diversity may have come out too low. The peak T cell response came first, and repertoires were sampled only after it. Vaccination with two AZD1222 doses was followed by a rise in Spike-specific TCR breadth and depth.

V is TRBV10-3 and J is TRBJ2-7, with 8 nucleotides matching TRBD2. Sequencing used peripheral blood, obtained on day 0 of AZD1222 vaccination. The receptor was isolated from an adult in good health. In DNA, the CDR3 is TGTGCCATCAGTGAGGGGACTAGTCCAGGGGTATCCGACGAGCAGTACTTC. It yields the protein CAISEGTSPGVSDEQYF.